The present T cell receptor beta chain was sequenced within a study of cytomegalovirus exposure and HLA in healthy donors. Study conclusions and caveats: Later on, a genetic analysis was performed. It linked a missense variant in DCLRE1C with V- and J-gene trimming of TCR beta.

Remarks on this clone: The antigen remains unidentified.

The CDR3 is made up of 15 amino acids. V lost 4 bases and J lost 4; bases outside the gene matches: 2. CDR1 and CDR2 (germline): SGHVS, FQNEAQ. With 60 Vbeta and 13 Jbeta primers, the PCR was carried out. Authors' analysis steps: Later work found tens of millions of unique TCR beta chains, with about 10 million shared. Clones were read by immunoSEQ multiplex PCR, and TCRdb kept only the in-frame ones, dropping some. V, J and clone size are those of that table, while D and trimming were read from the DNA. The sample shows around 130,000 clones, less than 85% of them seen only once. Sequenced input: PBMCs. The chain uses TRBV7-8 and TRBJ2-2; TRBD2 agrees at 11 bases. The clonotype originates from a man aged 35 to 55 in good health and CMV-seronegative. CDR3 amino acids: CASSSGLAATGELFF. The CDR3 coding sequence is TGTGCCAGCAGCTCGGGACTAGCGGCCACCGGGGAGCTGTTTTTT.